The sequence of this T cell receptor beta chain was determined in a study of technical replicates of blood from several donors. The protocol was immunoSEQ multiplex PCR, while the TCRdb copy is restricted to in-frame clones and leaves out a portion. The sample comprises 100,000 or so clones, about 96% of which are singletons, and about 0.38% rests with the top ten. CDR1 and CDR2 (germline): SEHNR, FQNEAQ (reference sequence). The CDR3 totals 16 residues. V gave up 5 bases and J gave up 0 bases, with 14 bases separating them. The chain recombines TRBV7-9 with TRBJ1-3; possibly TRBD1 for D (6 bases). This TCR was recovered from a human donor in good health. The specimen was T cells isolated from PBMCs. The CDR3 nucleotides are TGTGCCAGCAGCCTTGGGACATTTTTCTCTGGAAACACCATATATTTT. This codes for CASSLGTFFSGNTIYF.